This record looks at one T cell receptor beta chain sequence and its context. This specimen belongs to a study of PD-L1 blockade in urothelial cancer. Study-wide context: Blood-derived samples held a median approximately 140,000 T cells.

Sample time point: peripheral blood 6 weeks after treatment start. For each patient, 1 to 8 samples were obtained, pretreatment and on-treatment. Deletions cut 2 bases from V and 5 bases from J, with 13 bases between. Germline V lookup: CDR1 SGHVS, CDR2 FQNEAQ. The CDR3 loop spans 14 amino acids. TCRdb's copy holds only in-frame clones and misses some; the assay was immunoSEQ multiplex PCR. The profile covers about 120,000 clones, with around 89% appearing a single time and 1.5% to 2% taken by the ten largest. Here the sequenced sample was PBMCs, taken around atezolizumab (anti-PD-L1) treatment. This TCR derives from a man aged 60 to 75 with urothelial cancer. The rearrangement joins TRBV7-8 to TRBJ2-7; TRBD2 is a possible D gene (5 bases). CDR3 region: CASSLRETSHEQYF. The CDR3 DNA is TGTGCCAGCAGCTTACGGGAAACTTCTCACGAGCAGTACTTC.